These T cell receptor beta chains were read from a single sample in a study of beta chain features in type 1 diabetes. Produced via immunoSEQ multiplex PCR; TCRdb's table is partial and in-frame only. The sample includes around 500,000 clones, over 9.5% of them seen just once. Material: naive CD4+ T cells from blood. The source is a woman aged 18-35 years in good health. CDR3s include the opening cysteine and the closing phenylalanine or tryptophan. The D gene is left open where the match is weak. Rows give clone size only sometimes, using once, few, many, or a class for an expanded clone.

v_gene	abundance	j_gene	d_gene	CDR3aa	CDR3nt
TRBV27	-	TRBJ1-2	TRBD1	CASAATGGLGYTF	TGTGCCAGTGCGGCCACAGGGGGACTGGGCTACACCTTC
TRBV2	few	TRBJ2-7	-	CASTGTPSSYEQYF	TGTGCCAGCACGGGGACACCGAGCTCCTACGAGCAGTACTTC
TRBV10-3	-	TRBJ1-6	-	CATTGHNNSPLHF	TGTGCCACCACGGGACACAATAATTCACCCCTCCACTTT
TRBV13	-	TRBJ2-6	-	CASSSAHSANVLTF	TGTGCCAGCAGCTCGGCCCACTCGGCCAACGTCCTGACTTTC
TRBV4-3	few	TRBJ2-1	TRBD1	CASSVQGAYHEQFF	TGCGCCAGCAGCGTACAGGGGGCGTACCATGAGCAGTTCTTC
TRBV10-3	-	TRBJ2-3	-	CAISESQDTQYF	TGTGCCATCAGTGAGTCGCAAGATACGCAGTATTTT
TRBV2	-	TRBJ2-1	-	CASCPQGIRYEQFF	TGTGCCAGCTGTCCCCAGGGGATCCGATATGAGCAGTTCTTC
TRBV2	few	TRBJ2-1	-	CASSVQVYNEQFF	TGTGCCAGCAGTGTACAAGTTTACAATGAGCAGTTCTTC
TRBV25-1	many	TRBJ2-4	-	CASGGAYIQYF	TGTGCCAGCGGCGGGGCATACATTCAGTACTTC
TRBV7-2	-	TRBJ2-7	TRBD2	CASSLAGTAYEQYF	TGTGCCAGCAGCCTAGCGGGGACCGCCTACGAGCAGTACTTC
TRBV4-3	-	TRBJ2-1	-	CASSLPPRGNEQFF	TGCGCCAGCAGCCTCCCACCTAGGGGTAATGAGCAGTTCTTC
TRBV19	-	TRBJ1-2	-	CASRPTDNYGYTF	TGTGCCAGTAGACCTACAGATAACTATGGCTACACCTTC
TRBV6-5	-	TRBJ2-1	-	CASAENNEQFF	TGTGCCAGCGCTGAAAACAATGAGCAGTTCTTC
TRBV18	-	TRBJ1-2	-	CASSPAGTHKDGYTF	TGTGCCAGCTCACCGGCAGGTACTCACAAGGATGGCTACACCTTC
TRBV18	-	TRBJ1-5	TRBD1	CASSPPGGTGTQPQHF	TGTGCCAGCTCACCCCCTGGTGGGACAGGGACTCAGCCCCAGCATTTT
TRBV7-3	-	TRBJ2-1	-	CASSLSPSGEQFF	TGTGCCAGCAGCTTATCCCCCAGTGGTGAGCAGTTCTTC
TRBV7-6	few	TRBJ2-5	-	CASSERGGFQETQYF	TGTGCCAGCAGCGAACGAGGGGGATTCCAAGAGACCCAGTACTTC
TRBV4-2	few	TRBJ2-2	TRBD2	CASSHKSSGGTGELFF	TGTGCCAGCAGTCACAAATCAAGCGGGGGAACCGGGGAGCTGTTTTTT
TRBV7-9	-	TRBJ2-1	TRBD2	CASSHGLASGSYNEQFF	TGTGCCAGCAGCCATGGGTTGGCTAGCGGGTCCTACAATGAGCAGTTCTTC
TRBV7-9	-	TRBJ2-3	TRBD2	CASSLGLAGSTDTQYF	TGTGCCAGCAGCCTGGGACTAGCGGGGAGCACAGATACGCAGTATTTT
TRBV18	-	TRBJ2-5	-	CASSQGKGETQYF	TGTGCCAGCTCTCAGGGGAAAGGAGAGACCCAGTACTTC
TRBV10-3	-	TRBJ2-1	TRBD2	CAISDSGLAGHPYNEQFF	TGTGCCATCAGTGACTCCGGACTAGCGGGGCACCCCTACAATGAGCAGTTCTTC
TRBV2	once	TRBJ2-1	-	CASGAASYNEQFF	TGTGCCAGCGGGGCAGCCTCATACAATGAGCAGTTCTTC
TRBV6-5	few	TRBJ2-2	TRBD1	CASSRQGNTGELFF	TGTGCCAGCAGCCGACAGGGAAACACCGGGGAGCTGTTTTTT
TRBV5-1	-	TRBJ2-7	TRBD2	CASSSTASGSSYEQYF	TGCGCCAGCAGCTCCACGGCCAGCGGGAGTAGCTACGAGCAGTACTTC